This TCR beta chain came from a study of vaccination and CD4 T cells after COVID-19. As for treatment: 10-day PBMC culture with coronavirus spike peptide pools or control peptides (ViraFEST assay). This clonotype appeared a few times. As yet, its antigen is unknown. With the Oncomine TCR Beta short-read assay, DNA from cultured CD4+ T cells was sequenced. TCRdb independently ran MiXCR on the PCR reads; one entry per CDR3 protein. The sample contains roughly 13,000 distinct CDR3 sequences, under 75% of which appear only once. CDR3 length: 15 amino acids. Germline V lookup: CDR1 SGHVS, CDR2 FQNEAQ. The V and J ends lost 6 bases and 5 bases respectively, with 17 bases between them.

Sequences were obtained from CD4+ T cells from blood, cultured in vitro. This clonotype originated in a human donor who had recovered from COVID-19. This chain joins TRBV7-8 and TRBJ1-5; TRBD1 is a possible D gene (6 bases). The CDR3 protein is CASRPGGGNHQPQHF. The CDR3, as DNA: TGTGCCAGCAGACCCGGAGGGGGGAACCATCAGCCCCAGCATTTT.